The sequence of this TCR beta chain was determined in a study of metastatic and nonmetastatic thyroid tumors. Study at large: Across peripheral blood and tumor or nodule tissue samples taken from malignant and benign thyroid patients, the repertoires were compared with one another.

On this clone: Its cognate antigen is unknown.

TCRdb recomputed clones from the PCR reads via MiXCR. The data contain some 15,000 clones, roughly 27% of them singletons. The study's findings and limits: The reported finding was significantly higher TCR beta diversity in malignant thyroid tumors relative to benign nodules, in blood and tumor.

Thyroid surgery took place with no prior treatment in any patient. This receptor was taken from a female donor with papillary thyroid cancer or a benign thyroid nodule (not recorded which). Some clones in this sample may be carry-over from other donors' samples. The material sequenced was adjacent normal tissue.

This chain's CDR3 is CASSLSPGSGNTIYF. Written as DNA, the CDR3 is TGTGCCAGCAGTTTATCCCCAGGGTCCGGAAACACCATATATTTT. The chain employs TRBV27 and TRBJ1-3, with D perhaps matching TRBD1 (5 bases). The CDR3 length is 15 residues. Trimming removed 0 bases from V and 4 bases from J, with 10 bases in between. The germline gives CDR1 MNHEY, CDR2 SMNVEV (reference sequence).